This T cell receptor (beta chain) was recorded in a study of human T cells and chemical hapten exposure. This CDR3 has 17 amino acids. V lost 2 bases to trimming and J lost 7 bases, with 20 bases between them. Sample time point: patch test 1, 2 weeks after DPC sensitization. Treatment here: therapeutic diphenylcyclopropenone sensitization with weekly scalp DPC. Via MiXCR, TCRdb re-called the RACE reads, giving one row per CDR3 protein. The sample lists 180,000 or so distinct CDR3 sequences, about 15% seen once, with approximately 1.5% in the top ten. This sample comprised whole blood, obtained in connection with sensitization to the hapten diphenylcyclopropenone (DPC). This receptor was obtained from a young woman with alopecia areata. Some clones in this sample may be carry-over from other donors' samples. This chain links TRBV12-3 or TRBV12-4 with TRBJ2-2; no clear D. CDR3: CASSLNAVLIGGGELFF. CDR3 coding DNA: TGTGCCAGCAGTTTAAATGCGGTTTTAATCGGCGGCGGGGAGCTGTTTTTT.